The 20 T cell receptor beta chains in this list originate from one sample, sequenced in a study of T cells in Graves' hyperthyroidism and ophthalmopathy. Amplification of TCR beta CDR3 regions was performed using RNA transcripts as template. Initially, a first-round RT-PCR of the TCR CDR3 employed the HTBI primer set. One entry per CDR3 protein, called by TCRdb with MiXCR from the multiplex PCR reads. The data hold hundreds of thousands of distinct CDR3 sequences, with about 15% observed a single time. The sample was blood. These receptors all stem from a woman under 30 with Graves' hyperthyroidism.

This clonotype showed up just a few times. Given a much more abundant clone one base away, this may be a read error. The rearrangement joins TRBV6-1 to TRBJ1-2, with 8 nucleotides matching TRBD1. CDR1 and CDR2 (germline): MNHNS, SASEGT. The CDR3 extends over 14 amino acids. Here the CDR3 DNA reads TGTGCCTGCAGTCTGCTTAAGACAGGGGCTGGCTACACCTTC. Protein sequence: CACSLLKTGAGYTF.

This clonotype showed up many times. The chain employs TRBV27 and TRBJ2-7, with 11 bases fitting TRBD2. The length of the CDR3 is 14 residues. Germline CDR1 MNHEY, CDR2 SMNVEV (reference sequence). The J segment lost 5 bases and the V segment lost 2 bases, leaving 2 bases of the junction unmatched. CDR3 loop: CASSLTSGSHEQYF. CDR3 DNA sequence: TGTGCCAGCAGTTTAACTAGCGGGAGCCACGAGCAGTACTTC.

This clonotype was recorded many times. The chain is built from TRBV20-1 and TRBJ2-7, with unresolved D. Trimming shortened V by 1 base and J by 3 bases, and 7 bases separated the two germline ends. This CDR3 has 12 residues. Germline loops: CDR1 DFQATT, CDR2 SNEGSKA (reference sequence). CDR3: CSARAGRYEQYF. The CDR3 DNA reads TGCAGTGCTAGAGCCGGACGCTACGAGCAGTACTTC.

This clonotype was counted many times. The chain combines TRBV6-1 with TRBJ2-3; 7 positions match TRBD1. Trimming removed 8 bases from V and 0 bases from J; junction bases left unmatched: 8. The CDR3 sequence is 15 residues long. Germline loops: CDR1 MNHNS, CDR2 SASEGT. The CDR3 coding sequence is TGTGCCAGCCTAAGACAGGGTCGGAGCACAGATACGCAGTATTTT. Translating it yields CASLRQGRSTDTQYF.

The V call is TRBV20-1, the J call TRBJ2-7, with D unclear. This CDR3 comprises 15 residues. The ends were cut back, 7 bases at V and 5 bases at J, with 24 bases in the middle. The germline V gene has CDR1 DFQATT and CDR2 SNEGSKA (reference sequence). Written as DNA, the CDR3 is TGCAGTGAACAGCATCGAAATGGGGTTGGAAACGAGCAGTACTTC. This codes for CSEQHRNGVGNEQYF.

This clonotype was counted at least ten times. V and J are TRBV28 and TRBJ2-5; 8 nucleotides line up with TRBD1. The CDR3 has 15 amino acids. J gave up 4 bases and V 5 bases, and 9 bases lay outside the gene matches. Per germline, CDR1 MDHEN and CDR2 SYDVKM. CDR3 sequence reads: CASSRAQGAIETQYF. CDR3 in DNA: TGTGCCAGCAGTCGTGCGCAGGGGGCAATAGAGACCCAGTACTTC.

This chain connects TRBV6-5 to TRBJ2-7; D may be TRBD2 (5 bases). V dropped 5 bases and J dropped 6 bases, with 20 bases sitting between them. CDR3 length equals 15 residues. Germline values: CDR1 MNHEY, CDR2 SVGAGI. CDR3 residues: CASSHDAAGRGEQYF. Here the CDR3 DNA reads TGTGCCAGCAGTCACGACGCCGCCGGACGGGGCGAGCAGTACTTC.

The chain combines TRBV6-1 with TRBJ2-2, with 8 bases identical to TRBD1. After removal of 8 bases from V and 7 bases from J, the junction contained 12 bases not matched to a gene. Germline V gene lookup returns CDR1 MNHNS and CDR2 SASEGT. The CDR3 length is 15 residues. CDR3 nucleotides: TGTGCCAGCCCCGGCGGGGACAGGACGAGCGGGGAGCTGTTTTTT. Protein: CASPGGDRTSGELFF.

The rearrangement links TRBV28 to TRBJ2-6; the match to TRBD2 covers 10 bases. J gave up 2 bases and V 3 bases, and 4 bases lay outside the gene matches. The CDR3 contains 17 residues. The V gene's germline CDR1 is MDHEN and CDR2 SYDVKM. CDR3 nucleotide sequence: TGTGCCAGCAGTTTTAGCGGGAGGATCGCTGGGGCCAACGTCCTGACTTTC. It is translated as CASSFSGRIAGANVLTF.

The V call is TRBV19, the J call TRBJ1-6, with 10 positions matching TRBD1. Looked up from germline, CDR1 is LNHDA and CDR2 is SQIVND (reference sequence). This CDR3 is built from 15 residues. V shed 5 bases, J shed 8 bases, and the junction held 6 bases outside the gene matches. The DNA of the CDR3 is TGTGCCAGTAGTTTCACCGGGACAGGGGATTCACCCCTCCACTTT. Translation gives CASSFTGTGDSPLHF.

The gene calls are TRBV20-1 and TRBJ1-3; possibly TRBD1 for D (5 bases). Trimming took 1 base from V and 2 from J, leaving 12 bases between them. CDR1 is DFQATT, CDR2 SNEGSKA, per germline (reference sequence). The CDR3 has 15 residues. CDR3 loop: CSARGLGGTGNTIYF. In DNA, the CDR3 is TGCAGTGCTAGAGGTTTGGGGGGAACTGGAAACACCATATATTTT.

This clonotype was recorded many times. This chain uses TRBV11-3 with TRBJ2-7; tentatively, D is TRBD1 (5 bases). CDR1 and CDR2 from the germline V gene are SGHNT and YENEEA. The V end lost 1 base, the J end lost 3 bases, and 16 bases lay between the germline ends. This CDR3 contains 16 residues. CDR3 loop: CASSLGQGTHRYEQYF. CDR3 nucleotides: TGTGCCAGCAGCTTAGGGCAGGGCACCCATCGCTACGAGCAGTACTTC.

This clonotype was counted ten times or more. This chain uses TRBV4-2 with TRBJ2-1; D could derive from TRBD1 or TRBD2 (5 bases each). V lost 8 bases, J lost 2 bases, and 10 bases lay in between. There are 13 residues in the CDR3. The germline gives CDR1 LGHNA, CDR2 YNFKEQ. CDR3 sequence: CASRGGAYNEQFF. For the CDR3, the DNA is TGTGCCAGCCGGGGCGGTGCCTACAATGAGCAGTTCTTC.

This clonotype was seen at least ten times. In DNA, the CDR3 is TGTGCTAGTGGTTTGGGGAGCGGGAGGGCCGGGGACATTCAGTACTTC. Amino acids: CASGLGSGRAGDIQYF. This chain connects TRBV12-5 to TRBJ2-4; 10 bases fit TRBD2. V lost 1 base and J lost 8; bases outside the gene matches: 8. CDR3 length: 16 residues. Per germline, CDR1 LGHNT and CDR2 FRNRAP.

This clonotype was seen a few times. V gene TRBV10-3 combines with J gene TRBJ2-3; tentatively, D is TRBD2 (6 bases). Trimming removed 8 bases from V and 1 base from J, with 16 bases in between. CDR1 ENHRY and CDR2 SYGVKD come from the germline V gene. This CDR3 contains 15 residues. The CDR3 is CAIGGSGFGTDTQYF. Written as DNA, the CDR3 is TGTGCCATCGGGGGTAGCGGATTCGGCACAGATACGCAGTATTTT.

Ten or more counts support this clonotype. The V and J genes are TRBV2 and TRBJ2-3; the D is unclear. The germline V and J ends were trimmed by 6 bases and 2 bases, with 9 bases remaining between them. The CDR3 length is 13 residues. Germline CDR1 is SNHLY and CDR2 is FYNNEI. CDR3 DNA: TGTGCCAGCAGAGGGCGCGCCACAGATACGCAGTATTTT. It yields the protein CASRGRATDTQYF. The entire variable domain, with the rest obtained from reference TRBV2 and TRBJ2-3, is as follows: EPEVTQTPSHQVTQMGQEVILRCVPISNHLYFYWYRQILGQKVEFLVSFYNNEISEKSEIFDDQFSVERPDGSNFTLKIRSTKLEDSAMYFCASRGRATDTQYFGPGTRLTVL.

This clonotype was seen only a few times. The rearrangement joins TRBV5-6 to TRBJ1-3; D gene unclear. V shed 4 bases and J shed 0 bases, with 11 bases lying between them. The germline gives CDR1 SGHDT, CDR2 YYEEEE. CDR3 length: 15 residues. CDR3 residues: CASSDGRYSGNTIYF. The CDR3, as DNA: TGTGCCAGCAGCGACGGCAGATACTCTGGAAACACCATATATTTT.

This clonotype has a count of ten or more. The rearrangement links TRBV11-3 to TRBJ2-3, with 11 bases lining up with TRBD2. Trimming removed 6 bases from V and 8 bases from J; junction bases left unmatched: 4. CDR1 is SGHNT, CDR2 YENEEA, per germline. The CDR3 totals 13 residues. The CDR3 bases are TGTGCCAGCAGAACTAGCGGGAGTGCTACGCAGTATTTT. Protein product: CASRTSGSATQYF.

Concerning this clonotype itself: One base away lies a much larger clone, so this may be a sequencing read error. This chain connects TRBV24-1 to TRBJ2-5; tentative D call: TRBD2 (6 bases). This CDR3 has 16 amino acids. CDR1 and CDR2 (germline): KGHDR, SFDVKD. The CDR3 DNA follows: TGTGCCACCAGTGATTTGCGCGGGACCGGCCAAGGGACCCAGTACTTC. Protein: CATSDLRGTGQGTQYF.

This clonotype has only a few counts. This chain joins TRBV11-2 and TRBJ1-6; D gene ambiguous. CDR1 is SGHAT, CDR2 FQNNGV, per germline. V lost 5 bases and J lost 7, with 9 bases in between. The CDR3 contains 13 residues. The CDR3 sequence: CASSPTRNSPLHF. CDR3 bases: TGTGCCAGCAGCCCTACTCGGAATTCACCCCTCCACTTT.